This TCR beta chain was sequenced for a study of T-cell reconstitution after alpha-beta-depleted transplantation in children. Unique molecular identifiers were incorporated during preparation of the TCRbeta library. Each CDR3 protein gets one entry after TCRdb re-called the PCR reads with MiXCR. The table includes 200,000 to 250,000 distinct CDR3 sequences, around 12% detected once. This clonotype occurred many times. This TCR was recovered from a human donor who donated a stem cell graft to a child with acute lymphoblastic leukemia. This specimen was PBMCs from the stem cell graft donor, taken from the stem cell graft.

CDR3 in DNA: TGCAGTGCTAGTACCTACGAGCAGTACTTC. It yields the protein CSASTYEQYF. V gene TRBV20-1 combines with J gene TRBJ2-7; D gene ambiguous. V lost 3 bases to trimming and J lost 2 bases, with 2 bases between them. The CDR3 runs to 10 residues. The germline CDR1 and CDR2 sequences are DFQATT and SNEGSKA (reference sequence).